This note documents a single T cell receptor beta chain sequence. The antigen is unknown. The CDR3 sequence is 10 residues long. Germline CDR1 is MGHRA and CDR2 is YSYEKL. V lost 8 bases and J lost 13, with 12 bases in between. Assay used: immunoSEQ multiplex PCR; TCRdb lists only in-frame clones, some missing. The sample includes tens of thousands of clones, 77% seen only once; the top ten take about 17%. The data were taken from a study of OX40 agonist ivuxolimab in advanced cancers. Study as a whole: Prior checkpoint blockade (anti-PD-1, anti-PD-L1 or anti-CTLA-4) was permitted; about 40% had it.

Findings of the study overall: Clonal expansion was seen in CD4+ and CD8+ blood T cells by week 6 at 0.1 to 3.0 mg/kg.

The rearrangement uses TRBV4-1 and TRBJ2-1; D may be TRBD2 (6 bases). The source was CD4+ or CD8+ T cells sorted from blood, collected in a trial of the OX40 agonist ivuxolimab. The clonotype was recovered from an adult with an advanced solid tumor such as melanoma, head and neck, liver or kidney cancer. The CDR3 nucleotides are TGCGCCAGCCGGGGGTTCAGACAGTTCTTC. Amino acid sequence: CASRGFRQFF.